This entry describes one T cell receptor (beta chain). The data were produced by immunoSEQ multiplex PCR, yet TCRdb's version contains in-frame clones alone and is incomplete. This table holds fewer than 200,000 clones, around 81% found once. These data are taken from a study of blood T cell repertoires in COVID-19. Trimming pared 2 bases from V and 3 bases from J, leaving 13 bases between. The CDR3 is 15 amino acids. Germline CDR1 is GTSNPN and CDR2 is SVGIG (reference sequence). The sequence derives from a woman in her 40s with COVID-19, enrolled during active disease. Input material: peripheral blood. The chain employs TRBV30 and TRBJ2-2; D is perhaps TRBD2 (6 bases). The CDR3 DNA reads as TGTGCCTGGAGTTTGGGACTCGGGGACACCGGGGAGCTGTTTTTT. This gives the protein CAWSLGLGDTGELFF.